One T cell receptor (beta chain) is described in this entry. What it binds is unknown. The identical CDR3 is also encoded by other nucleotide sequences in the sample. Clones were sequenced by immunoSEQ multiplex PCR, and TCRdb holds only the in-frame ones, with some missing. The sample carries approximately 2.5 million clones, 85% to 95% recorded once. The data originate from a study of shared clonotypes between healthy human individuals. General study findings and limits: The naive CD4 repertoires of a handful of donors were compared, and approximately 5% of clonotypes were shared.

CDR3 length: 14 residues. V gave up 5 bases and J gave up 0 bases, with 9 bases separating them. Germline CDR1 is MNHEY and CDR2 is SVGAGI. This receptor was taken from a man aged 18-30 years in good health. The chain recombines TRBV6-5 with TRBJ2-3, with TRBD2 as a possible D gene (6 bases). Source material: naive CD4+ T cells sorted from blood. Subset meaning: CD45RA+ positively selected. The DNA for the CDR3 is TGTGCCAGCAGTCGCGGGGCAAGCACAGATACGCAGTATTTT. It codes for CASSRGASTDTQYF.